This TCR beta chain was profiled in a study of T cell responses to AZD1222 COVID-19 vaccine. General study results and limits: Distributed over spike, vaccine-associated CD4 TCRs predominated at 160-218 and 743-854. Donor demographics were predominantly white British with a female majority; clonal diversity may be underestimated. Repertoires in all cases were sampled only once the peak T cell response had passed.

This clone has just one count. As yet, its antigen is unknown. Measured with immunoSEQ multiplex PCR; TCRdb has only the in-frame clones, and not every one. Altogether 50,000 or so clones are present, about 88% being singletons, with the ten largest covering 5.3%. Germline CDR1 and CDR2: SGHTA and FQGNSA. There are 15 residues in the CDR3. The V gene lost 1 base and the J gene lost 4 bases, with 13 bases spanning the gap. The chain combines TRBV7-2 with TRBJ1-1; possible D gene TRBD1, 5 bases. This receptor was identified in an adult who received the AZD1222 COVID-19 vaccine. The starting material was peripheral blood, obtained 28 days after the second AZD1222 dose. CDR3 protein: CASSLESGRSTEAFF. For the CDR3, the DNA is TGTGCCAGCAGCTTAGAGTCGGGGCGCAGCACTGAAGCTTTCTTT.